Listed here is a single TCR beta chain. This specimen comes from a study of lymphopenia after photon versus proton radiotherapy. Generated by immunoSEQ multiplex PCR, the TCRdb table keeps only in-frame clones and is missing some. The data show about 68,000 clones, approximately 91% seen once. Trimming left V 2 bases short and J 1 base short, with 15 bases between. Germline V lookup: CDR1 KGHSH, CDR2 LQKENI. The CDR3 contains 17 residues. The source is a woman in her 70s with pancreatic cancer. The sample in question was peripheral blood, obtained from a patient treated with photon-based radiotherapy. The chain uses TRBV18 and TRBJ1-5, with unresolved D. The CDR3 DNA follows: TGTGCCAGCTCACCATCCGCAGGAGAGGAAAGCAATCAGCCCCAGCATTTT. The encoded protein is CASSPSAGEESNQPQHF.